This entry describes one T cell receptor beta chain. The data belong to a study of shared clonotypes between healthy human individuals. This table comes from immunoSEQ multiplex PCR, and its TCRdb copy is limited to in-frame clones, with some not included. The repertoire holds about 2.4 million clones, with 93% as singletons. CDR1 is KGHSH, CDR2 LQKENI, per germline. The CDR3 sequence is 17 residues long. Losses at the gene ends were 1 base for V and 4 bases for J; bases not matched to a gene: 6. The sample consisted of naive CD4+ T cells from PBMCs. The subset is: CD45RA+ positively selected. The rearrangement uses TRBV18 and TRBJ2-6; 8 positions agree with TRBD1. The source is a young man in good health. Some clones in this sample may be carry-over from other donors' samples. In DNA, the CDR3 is TGTGCCAGCTCACCACTTGGCAGGGGGCAGGGGGCCAACGTCCTGACTTTC. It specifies CASSPLGRGQGANVLTF.